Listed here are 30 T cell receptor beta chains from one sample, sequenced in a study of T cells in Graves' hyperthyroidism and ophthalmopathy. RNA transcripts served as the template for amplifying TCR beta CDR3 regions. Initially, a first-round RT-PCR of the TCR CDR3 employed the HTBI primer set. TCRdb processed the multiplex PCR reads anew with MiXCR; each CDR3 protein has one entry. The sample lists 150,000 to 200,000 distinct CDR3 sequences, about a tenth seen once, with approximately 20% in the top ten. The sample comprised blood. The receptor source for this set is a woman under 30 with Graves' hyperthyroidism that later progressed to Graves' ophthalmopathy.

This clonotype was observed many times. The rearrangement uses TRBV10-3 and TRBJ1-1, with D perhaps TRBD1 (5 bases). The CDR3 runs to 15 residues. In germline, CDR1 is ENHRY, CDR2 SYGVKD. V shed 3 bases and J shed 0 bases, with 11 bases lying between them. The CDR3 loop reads CAISDLEGLNTEAFF. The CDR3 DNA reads TGTGCCATCAGTGATCTCGAGGGGCTGAACACTGAAGCTTTCTTT.

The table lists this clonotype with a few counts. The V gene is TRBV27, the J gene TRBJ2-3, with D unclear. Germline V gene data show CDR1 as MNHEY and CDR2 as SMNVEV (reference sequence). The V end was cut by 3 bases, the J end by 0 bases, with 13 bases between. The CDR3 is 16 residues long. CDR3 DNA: TGTGCCAGCAGTTTTTATGGCAGGCTTAGCACAGATACGCAGTATTTT. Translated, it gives CASSFYGRLSTDTQYF.

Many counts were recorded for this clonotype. The CDR3 sequence: CASSGFGNRVGNEQFF. Written as DNA, the CDR3 is TGTGCCAGCAGTGGTTTTGGGAACAGGGTCGGGAATGAGCAGTTCTTC. J is TRBJ2-1 and V is TRBV2; tentative D call: TRBD1 (6 bases). The CDR3 is 16 residues long. The germline CDR1 and CDR2 sequences are SNHLY and FYNNEI. Trimming removed 4 bases at V and 7 bases at J, with 20 bases between. Filled out from reference TRBV2 and TRBJ2-1, the complete variable domain reads EPEVTQTPSHQVTQMGQEVILRCVPISNHLYFYWYRQILGQKVEFLVSFYNNEISEKSEIFDDQFSVERPDGSNFTLKIRSTKLEDSAMYFCASSGFGNRVGNEQFFGPGTRLTVL.

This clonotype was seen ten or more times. The CDR3 protein is CASSLGSWDYNTGELFF. As DNA, the CDR3 is TGTGCCAGCAGCTTAGGATCCTGGGACTACAACACCGGGGAGCTGTTTTTT. This rearrangement joins TRBV11-1 to TRBJ2-2, with 7 positions matching TRBD2. V dropped 1 base and J dropped 2; count of bases not matched to a gene: 7. The CDR3 runs 17 residues. From germline, CDR1 is SGHAT and CDR2 FQDESV (reference sequence). The variable domain in full, with the rest retrieved from reference TRBV11-1 and TRBJ2-2, is EAEVAQSPRYKITEKSQAVAFWCDPISGHATLYWYRQILGQGPELLVQFQDESVVDDSQLPKDRFSAERLKGVDSTLKIQPAELGDSAMYLCASSLGSWDYNTGELFFGEGSRLTVL.

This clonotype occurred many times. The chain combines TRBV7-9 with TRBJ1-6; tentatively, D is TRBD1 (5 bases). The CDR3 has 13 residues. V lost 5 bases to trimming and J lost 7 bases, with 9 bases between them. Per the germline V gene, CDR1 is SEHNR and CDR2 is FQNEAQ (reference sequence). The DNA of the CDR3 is TGTGCCAGCAGCGGGGCAAACAATTCACCCCTCCACTTT. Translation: CASSGANNSPLHF.

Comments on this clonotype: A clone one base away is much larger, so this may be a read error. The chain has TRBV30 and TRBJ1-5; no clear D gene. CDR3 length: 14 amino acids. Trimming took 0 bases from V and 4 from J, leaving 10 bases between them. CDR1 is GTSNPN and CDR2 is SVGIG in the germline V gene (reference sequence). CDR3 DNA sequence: TGTGCCTGGAGTGTAGGACGGGGTAATCAGCCCCAGCATTTT. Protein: CAWSVGRGNQPQHF.

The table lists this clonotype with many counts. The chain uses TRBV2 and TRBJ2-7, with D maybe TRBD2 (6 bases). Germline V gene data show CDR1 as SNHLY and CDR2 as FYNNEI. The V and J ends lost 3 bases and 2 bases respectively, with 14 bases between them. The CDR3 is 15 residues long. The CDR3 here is CASSDGAGRTYEQYF. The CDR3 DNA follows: TGTGCCAGCAGTGACGGTGCGGGGCGAACCTACGAGCAGTACTTC. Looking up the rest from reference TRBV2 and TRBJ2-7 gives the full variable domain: EPEVTQTPSHQVTQMGQEVILRCVPISNHLYFYWYRQILGQKVEFLVSFYNNEISEKSEIFDDQFSVERPDGSNFTLKIRSTKLEDSAMYFCASSDGAGRTYEQYFGPGTRLTVT.

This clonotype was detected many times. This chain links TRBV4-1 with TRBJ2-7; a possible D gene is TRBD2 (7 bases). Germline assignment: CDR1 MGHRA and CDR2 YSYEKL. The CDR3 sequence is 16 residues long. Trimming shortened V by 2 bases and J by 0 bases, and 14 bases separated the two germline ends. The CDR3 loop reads CASSQKGGDTSYEQYF. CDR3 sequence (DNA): TGCGCCAGCAGCCAAAAGGGAGGGGACACCTCCTACGAGCAGTACTTC.

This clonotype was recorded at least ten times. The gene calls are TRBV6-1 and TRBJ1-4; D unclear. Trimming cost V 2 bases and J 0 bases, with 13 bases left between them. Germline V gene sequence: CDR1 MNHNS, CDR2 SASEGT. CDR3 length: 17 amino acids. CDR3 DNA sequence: TGTGCCAGCAGTGAAACGGCGATTGTTGCAACTAATGAAAAACTGTTTTTT. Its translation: CASSETAIVATNEKLFF.

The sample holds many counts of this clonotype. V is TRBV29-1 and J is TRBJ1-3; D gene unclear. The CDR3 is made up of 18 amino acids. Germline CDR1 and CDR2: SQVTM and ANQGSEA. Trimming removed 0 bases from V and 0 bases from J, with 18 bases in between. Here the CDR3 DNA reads TGCAGCGTTGAAGATTACAATCGGGCGGAGGGCTCTGGAAACACCATATATTTT. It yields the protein CSVEDYNRAEGSGNTIYF. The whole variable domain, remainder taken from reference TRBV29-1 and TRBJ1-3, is SAVISQKPSRDICQRGTSLTIQCQVDSQVTMMFWYRQQPGQSLTLIATANQGSEATYESGFVIDKFPISRPNLTFSTLTVSNMSPEDSSIYLCSVEDYNRAEGSGNTIYFGEGSWLTVV.

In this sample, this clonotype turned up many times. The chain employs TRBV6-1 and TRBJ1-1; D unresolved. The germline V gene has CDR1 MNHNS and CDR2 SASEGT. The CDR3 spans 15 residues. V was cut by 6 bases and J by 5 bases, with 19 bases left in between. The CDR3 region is CASSRGPRLGTEAFF. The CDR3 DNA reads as TGTGCCAGCAGCCGAGGCCCACGACTTGGTACTGAAGCTTTCTTT.

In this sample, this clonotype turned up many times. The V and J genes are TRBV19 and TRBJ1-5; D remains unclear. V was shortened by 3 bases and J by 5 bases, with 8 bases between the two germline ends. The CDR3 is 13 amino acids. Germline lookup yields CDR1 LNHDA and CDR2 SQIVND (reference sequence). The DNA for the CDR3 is TGTGCCAGTAGTATTTCTGTCGATCAGCCCCAGCATTTT. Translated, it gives CASSISVDQPQHF.

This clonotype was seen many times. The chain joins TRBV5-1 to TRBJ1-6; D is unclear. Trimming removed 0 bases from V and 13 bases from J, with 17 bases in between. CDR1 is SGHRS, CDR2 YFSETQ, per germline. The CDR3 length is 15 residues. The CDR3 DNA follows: TGCGCCAGCAGCTTGGCGGGTCAGCCCGGATTGCCCCTCCACTTT. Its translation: CASSLAGQPGLPLHF.

This CDR3 reads CSARDQGSNTEAFF. The CDR3 DNA follows: TGCAGTGCTAGAGATCAGGGATCGAACACTGAAGCTTTCTTT. J is TRBJ1-1 and V is TRBV20-1; possible D gene TRBD1, 5 bases. V gave up 0 bases and J gave up 1 base, with 9 bases separating them. CDR1 DFQATT and CDR2 SNEGSKA come from the germline V gene (reference sequence). This CDR3 comprises 14 residues.

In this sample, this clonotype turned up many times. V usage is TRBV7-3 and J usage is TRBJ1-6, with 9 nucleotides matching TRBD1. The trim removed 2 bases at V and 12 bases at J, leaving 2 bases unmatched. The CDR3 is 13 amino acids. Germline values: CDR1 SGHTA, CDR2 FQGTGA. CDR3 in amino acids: CASSLLDRGPLHF. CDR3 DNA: TGTGCCAGCAGCTTACTGGACAGGGGACCCCTCCACTTT.

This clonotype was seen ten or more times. The CDR3 bases are TGTGCCAGCAGTTACCGGACCTCCTACGAGCAGTACTTC. This sequence encodes CASSYRTSYEQYF. The chain uses TRBV6-2 or TRBV6-3 and TRBJ2-7; D ambiguous. V lost 2 bases, J lost 0 bases, and 5 bases lay in between. Germline V gives CDR1 MNHEY, CDR2 SVGEGT. CDR3 length equals 13 residues.

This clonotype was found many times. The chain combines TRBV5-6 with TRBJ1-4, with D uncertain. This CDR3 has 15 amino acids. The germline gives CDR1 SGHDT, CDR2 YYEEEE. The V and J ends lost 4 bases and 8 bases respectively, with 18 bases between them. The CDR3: CASSGLSSWGEKLFF. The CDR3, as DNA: TGTGCCAGCAGCGGACTGTCTTCGTGGGGAGAAAAACTGTTTTTT.

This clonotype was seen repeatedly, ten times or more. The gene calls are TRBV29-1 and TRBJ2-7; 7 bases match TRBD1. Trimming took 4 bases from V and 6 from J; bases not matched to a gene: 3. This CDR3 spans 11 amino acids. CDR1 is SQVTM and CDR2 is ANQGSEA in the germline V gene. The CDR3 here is CSVVGGSEQYF. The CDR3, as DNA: TGCAGCGTTGTAGGGGGCTCCGAGCAGTACTTC.

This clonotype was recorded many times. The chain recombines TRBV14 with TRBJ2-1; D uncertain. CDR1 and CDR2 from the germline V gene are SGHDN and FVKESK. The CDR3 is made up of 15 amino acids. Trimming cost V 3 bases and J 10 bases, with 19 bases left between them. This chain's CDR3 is CASSHLRGTRTEQFF. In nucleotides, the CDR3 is TGTGCCAGCAGCCATCTGCGTGGAACGAGGACCGAGCAGTTCTTC. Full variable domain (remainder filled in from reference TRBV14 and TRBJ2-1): EAGVTQFPSHSVIEKGQTVTLRCDPISGHDNLYWYRRVMGKEIKFLLHFVKESKQDESGMPNNRFLAERTGGTYSTLKVQPAELEDSGVYFCASSHLRGTRTEQFFGPGTRLTVL.

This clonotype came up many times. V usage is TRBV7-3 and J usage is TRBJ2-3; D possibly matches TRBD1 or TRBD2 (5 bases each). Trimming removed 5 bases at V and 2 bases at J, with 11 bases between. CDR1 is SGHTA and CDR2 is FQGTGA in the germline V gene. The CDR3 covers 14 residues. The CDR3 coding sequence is TGTGCCAGCAGCCCAACGGGGCCCACAGATACGCAGTATTTT. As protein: CASSPTGPTDTQYF.

CDR3 in amino acids: CASSLGVGSTGELFF. The CDR3 nucleotides read TGTGCCAGCAGCTTAGGGGTGGGGAGCACCGGGGAGCTGTTTTTT. The V and J genes are TRBV7-2 and TRBJ2-2, with a tentative D call TRBD2 (5 bases). The CDR3 spans 15 residues. The germline V gene has CDR1 SGHTA and CDR2 FQGNSA. Trimming pared 1 base from V and 4 bases from J, leaving 10 bases between. The full variable domain, in which reference TRBV7-2 and TRBJ2-2 provide the parts outside the CDR3, is GAGVSQSPSNKVTEKGKDVELRCDPISGHTALYWYRQSLGQGLEFLIYFQGNSAPDKSGLPSDRFSAERTGGSVSTLTIQRTQQEDSAVYLCASSLGVGSTGELFFGEGSRLTVL.

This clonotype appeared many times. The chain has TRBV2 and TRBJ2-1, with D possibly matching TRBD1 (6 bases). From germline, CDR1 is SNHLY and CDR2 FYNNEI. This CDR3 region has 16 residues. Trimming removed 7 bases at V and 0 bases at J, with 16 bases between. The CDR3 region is CASNQGPSYSYNEQFF. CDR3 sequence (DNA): TGTGCCAGCAACCAGGGGCCCTCCTACTCCTACAATGAGCAGTTCTTC. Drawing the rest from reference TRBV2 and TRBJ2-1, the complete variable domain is EPEVTQTPSHQVTQMGQEVILRCVPISNHLYFYWYRQILGQKVEFLVSFYNNEISEKSEIFDDQFSVERPDGSNFTLKIRSTKLEDSAMYFCASNQGPSYSYNEQFFGPGTRLTVL.

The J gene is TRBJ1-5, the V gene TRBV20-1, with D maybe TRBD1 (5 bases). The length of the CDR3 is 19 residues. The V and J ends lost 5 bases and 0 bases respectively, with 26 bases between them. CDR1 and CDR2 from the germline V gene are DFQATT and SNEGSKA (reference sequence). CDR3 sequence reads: CSASPAGEPPYYSNQPQHF. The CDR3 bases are TGCAGTGCTTCCCCGGCGGGGGAACCCCCATATTATAGCAATCAGCCCCAGCATTTT.

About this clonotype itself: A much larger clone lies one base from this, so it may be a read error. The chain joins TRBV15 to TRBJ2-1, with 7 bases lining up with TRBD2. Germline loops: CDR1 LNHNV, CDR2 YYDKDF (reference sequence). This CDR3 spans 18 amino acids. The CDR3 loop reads CATSPSGSVERTINEKFF. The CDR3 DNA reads TGTGCCACCAGCCCTAGCGGAAGCGTGGAAAGGACAATCAATGAGAAGTTCTTC.

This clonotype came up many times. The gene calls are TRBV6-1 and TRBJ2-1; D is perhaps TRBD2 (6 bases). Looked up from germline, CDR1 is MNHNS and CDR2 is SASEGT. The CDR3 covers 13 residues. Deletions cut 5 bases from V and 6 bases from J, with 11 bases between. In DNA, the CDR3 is TGTGCCAGCAGTCACGGGACTCTCAATGAGCAGTTCTTC. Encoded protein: CASSHGTLNEQFF.

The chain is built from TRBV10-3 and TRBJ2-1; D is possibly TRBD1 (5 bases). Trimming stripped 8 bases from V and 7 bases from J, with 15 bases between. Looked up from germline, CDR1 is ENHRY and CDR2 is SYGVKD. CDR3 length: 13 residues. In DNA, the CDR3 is TGTGCCATCGGGGCCAGGTTATGGAATGAGCAGTTCTTC. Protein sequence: CAIGARLWNEQFF.

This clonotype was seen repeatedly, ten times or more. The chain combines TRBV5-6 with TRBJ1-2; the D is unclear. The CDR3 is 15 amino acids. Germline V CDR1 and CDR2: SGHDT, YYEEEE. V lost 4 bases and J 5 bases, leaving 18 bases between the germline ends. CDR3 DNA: TGTGCCAGCAGCCTCGGACGGGCAGACGCATATGGCTACACCTTC. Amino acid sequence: CASSLGRADAYGYTF.

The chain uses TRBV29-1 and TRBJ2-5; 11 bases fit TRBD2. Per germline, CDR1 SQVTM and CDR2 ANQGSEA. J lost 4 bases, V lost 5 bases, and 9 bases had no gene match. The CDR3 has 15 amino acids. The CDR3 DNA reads TGCAGCGTTTACCGGACTAGCGGGCGGGGAGAGACCCAGTACTTC. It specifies CSVYRTSGRGETQYF.

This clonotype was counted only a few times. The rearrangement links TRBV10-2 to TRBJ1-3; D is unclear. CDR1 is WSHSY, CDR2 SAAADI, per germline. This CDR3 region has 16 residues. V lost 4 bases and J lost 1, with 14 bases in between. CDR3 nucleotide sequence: TGCGCCAGCAGTGTTTACGGGGAAAATTCTGGAAACACCATATATTTT. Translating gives CASSVYGENSGNTIYF.

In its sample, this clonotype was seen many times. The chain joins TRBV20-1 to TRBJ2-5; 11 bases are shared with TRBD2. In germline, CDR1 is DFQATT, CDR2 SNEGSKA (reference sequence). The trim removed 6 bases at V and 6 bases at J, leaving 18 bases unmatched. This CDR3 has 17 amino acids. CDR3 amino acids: CSAIRAYSGGALKTQYF. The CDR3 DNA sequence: TGCAGTGCGATCAGGGCTTATAGCGGGGGGGCCCTAAAGACCCAGTACTTC.